These 10 T cell receptor beta chains originate from one sample sequenced in a study of T cells in tuberculosis. Produced via immunoSEQ multiplex PCR; TCRdb's table is partial and in-frame only. The sample yields 80,000 to 90,000 clones, under 95% seen once. Thawed, overnight-rested PBMC were stained with GMM-loaded CD1B tetramer, viability dye and anti-CD3, then sorted. The lipid loaded on the CD1B tetramers was C32 glucose monomycolate from Rhodococcus equi. Source material: CD1b-GMM tetramer-negative cells sorted from PBMCs. The receptors stem from an adult woman with latent tuberculosis.

In its sample, this clone was seen once. The CDR3 bases are TGTGCCAGCAGCTTAGGGCGAGGCGGGGGGGCTTTCGATGAGCAGTTCTTC. It translates to CASSLGRGGGAFDEQFF. The chain has TRBV7-2 and TRBJ2-1, with TRBD2 identical over 9 bases. V lost 1 base to trimming and J lost 8 bases; unmatched junction nucleotides: 12. There are 17 residues in the CDR3. From germline, CDR1 is SGHTA and CDR2 FQGNSA. Drawing the rest from reference TRBV7-2 and TRBJ2-1, the complete variable domain is GAGVSQSPSNKVTEKGKDVELRCDPISGHTALYWYRQSLGQGLEFLIYFQGNSAPDKSGLPSDRFSAERTGGSVSTLTIQRTQQEDSAVYLCASSLGRGGGAFDEQFFGPGTRLTVL.

This clone appeared a single time. This chain connects TRBV2 to TRBJ2-2; no reliable D call. Germline V gene lookup returns CDR1 SNHLY and CDR2 FYNNEI. Trimming left V 5 bases short and J 0 bases short, with 4 bases between. CDR3 length: 13 amino acids. The CDR3 DNA sequence: TGTGCCAGCAGTATAACGAACACCGGGGAGCTGTTTTTT. It specifies CASSITNTGELFF.

V gene TRBV27 combines with J gene TRBJ1-2, with D possibly being TRBD1 (6 bases). Trimming stripped 3 bases from V and 6 bases from J, with 11 bases between. The CDR3 has 13 residues. The germline gives CDR1 MNHEY, CDR2 SMNVEV (reference sequence). CDR3 coding DNA: TGTGCCAGCAGTTTCAGGGGCTCGGATGGCTACACCTTC. Amino acid sequence: CASSFRGSDGYTF.

This chain joins TRBV7-8 and TRBJ2-4, with 7 nucleotides matching TRBD1. The CDR3 loop spans 15 amino acids. CDR1 is SGHVS, CDR2 FQNEAQ, per germline. V shed 7 bases and J 4 bases; nucleotides not matched to a gene: 10. CDR3 DNA: TGTGCCAGCACGCTGCTTGGGACAGTTAAAAACATTCAGTACTTC. Residues: CASTLLGTVKNIQYF.

The genes are TRBV2 and TRBJ1-2; D not certain. Trimming cost V 5 bases and J 4 bases, with 11 bases left between them. CDR1 is SNHLY and CDR2 is FYNNEI in the germline V gene. The CDR3 extends over 13 amino acids. In nucleotides, the CDR3 is TGTGCCAGCAGTCAAGAACCGGGCTATGGCTACACCTTC. Its translation is CASSQEPGYGYTF.

The rearrangement links TRBV4-1 to TRBJ2-1; tentatively, D is TRBD2 (6 bases). V was pared by 5 bases and J by 5 bases, with 25 bases between. This CDR3 spans 18 amino acids. Germline-derived CDR1 and CDR2 are MGHRA and YSYEKL. The DNA for the CDR3 is TGCGCCAGCAGCTACTCAATCGCGGCGGGGCGTAGTCACAATGAGCAGTTCTTC. Protein: CASSYSIAAGRSHNEQFF.

This chain uses TRBV21-1 with TRBJ1-2. TRBV21-1 is noted as a pseudogene. CDR3 size: 13 residues. Here the CDR3 DNA reads TGTGCCAGCAGCAAATTTGACGAGGATGGCTACACCTTC. Protein product: CASSKFDEDGYTF.

The gene calls are TRBV11-2 and TRBJ2-3, with a weak D call TRBD2 (6 bases). The germline CDR1 and CDR2 sequences are SGHAT and FQNNGV. The CDR3 has 17 residues. V lost 5 bases, J lost 1 base, and 19 bases lay in between. The CDR3 sequence is CASSPGTSHPGTDTQYF. The CDR3 DNA is TGTGCCAGCAGCCCTGGGACTTCTCATCCTGGCACAGATACGCAGTATTTT.

This chain links TRBV19 with TRBJ1-5; D may be TRBD1 (6 bases). This CDR3 spans 14 amino acids. The germline V and J ends were trimmed by 6 bases and 0 bases, with 9 bases remaining between them. Germline V gives CDR1 LNHDA, CDR2 SQIVND (reference sequence). CDR3 nucleotides: TGTGCCAGTAGAACAGGGCATAGCAATCAGCCCCAGCATTTT. Its translation: CASRTGHSNQPQHF. Drawing the rest from reference TRBV19 and TRBJ1-5, the complete variable domain is DGGITQSPKYLFRKEGQNVTLSCEQNLNHDAMYWYRQDPGQGLRLIYYSQIVNDFQKGDIAEGYSVSREKKESFPLTVTSAQKNPTAFYLCASRTGHSNQPQHFGDGTRLSIL.

The rearrangement uses TRBV29-1 and TRBJ2-1, with D tentatively TRBD2 (5 bases). The V gene lost 4 bases and the J gene lost 9 bases, with 13 bases spanning the gap. CDR3 length: 12 amino acids. Germline assignment: CDR1 SQVTM and CDR2 ANQGSEA. CDR3 amino acids: CSVALARGEQFF. In DNA, the CDR3 is TGCAGCGTTGCCCTAGCCCGGGGTGAGCAGTTCTTC.